Below, one T cell receptor beta chain is given with its context. Its antigen is not identified. The table came from immunoSEQ multiplex PCR; TCRdb's copy has only in-frame clones and leaves some out. The sample has under 110,000 clones; about 88% are singletons. This sample stems from a study of cytomegalovirus exposure and HLA in healthy donors. Across the study: Later, an analysis reported that the 120 or so validation repertoires had used the same platform as the approximately 680 first-cohort repertoires.

Study-wide findings and caveats: Many donors carried some public TCRs, although rarity characterized most TCR sequences. The study listed approximately 160 cytomegalovirus-associated TCR beta chains. Accounts indicate the classifier identified cytomegalovirus status with strong specificity and sensitivity.

The CDR3 has 14 residues. Germline-derived CDR1 and CDR2 are SGDLS and YYNGEE. V lost 5 bases and J 0 bases, leaving 11 bases between the germline ends. The sample was PBMCs. The receptor comes from a woman aged 18-35 years in good health and CMV-seropositive. V is TRBV9 and J is TRBJ1-2, with D possibly being TRBD1 (5 bases). CDR3 in DNA: TGTGCCAGCAGTAAGACAGAGGCTAACTATGGCTACACCTTC. This codes for CASSKTEANYGYTF.